This T cell receptor beta chain was observed in a study of T cell repertoires in cytomegalovirus infection. Study-level information: Use of recently identified HLA-C-restricted and well-studied HLA-B-restricted CMV epitopes was part of the study. From public TCR beta signatures came an indication of both CMV infection and matching HLA type. Overall study results and limits: Dominating the ex vivo response were TCR beta clonotypes that were CMV-specific and HLA-C-restricted.

This clonotype appeared a few times. Its antigen is still unknown. TCRdb re-derived calls from the reads in MiXCR, one entry per CDR3 protein. The table has some 940,000 distinct CDR3 sequences, about a third seen once. Germline V gene sequence: CDR1 DFQATT, CDR2 SNEGSKA (reference sequence). The CDR3 has 14 amino acids. V lost 1 base, J lost 2 bases, and 11 bases lay in between. The chain joins TRBV20-1 to TRBJ1-2; no reliable D call. Sequenced here: cultured CD8+ T cells from PBMCs, sampled from culture after CMV antigen stimulation. The clonotype was recovered from a human donor in good health (CMV status not recorded). Some clones in this sample may be carry-over from other donors' samples. CDR3: CSARGPSDNYGYTF. CDR3 nucleotides: TGCAGTGCTAGAGGACCCTCTGACAACTATGGCTACACCTTC.